One sample yielded the 3 T cell receptor beta chains listed below, sequenced in a study of OX40 agonist ivuxolimab in advanced cancers. Measured with immunoSEQ multiplex PCR; TCRdb has only the in-frame clones, and not every one. The sample includes about 24,000 clones, more than 75% of them seen just once. Here the sequenced sample was CD4+ or CD8+ T cells sorted from blood, taken in a trial of the OX40 agonist ivuxolimab. These TCRs come from an adult with an advanced solid tumor such as melanoma, head and neck, liver or kidney cancer.

The V and J genes are TRBV6-1 and TRBJ2-1, with D possibly being TRBD2 (5 bases). The ends were cut back, 5 bases at V and 9 bases at J, with 11 bases in the middle. CDR3 size: 12 residues. Looked up from germline, CDR1 is MNHNS and CDR2 is SASEGT. The CDR3 sequence is CASSRRWSEQFF. DNA for the CDR3: TGTGCCAGCAGTAGGAGGTGGAGTGAGCAGTTCTTC.

This clone was counted between two and nine times. This chain joins TRBV6-1 and TRBJ1-5; D gene unclear. In germline, CDR1 is MNHNS, CDR2 SASEGT. The V and J ends lost 2 bases and 3 bases respectively, with 11 bases between them. CDR3 length: 15 residues. The CDR3 DNA reads TGTGCCAGCAGTGAACCCCGGGTCTTCAATCAGCCCCAGCATTTT. Its translation: CASSEPRVFNQPQHF.

This sequence joins TRBV6-5 and TRBJ1-3; D is undetermined. CDR1 and CDR2 from the germline V gene are MNHEY and SVGAGI. CDR3 length: 13 amino acids. Trimming took off 3 bases at V and 2 bases at J, with 5 bases between the two ends. The CDR3 spells CASSYKAGNTIYF. As DNA, the CDR3 is TGTGCCAGCAGTTATAAGGCTGGAAACACCATATATTTT.